The 8 T cell receptor beta chains listed next were all sequenced from one sample in a study of identical twins. TCRdb reanalysed the 5' RACE reads using MiXCR and keeps one entry per CDR3 protein. Counted here are under 250,000 distinct CDR3 sequences, about a tenth occurring once; the ten biggest clones make up about 5.2%. Source material: memory (CD45RO+) T cells sorted from blood. The receptors here all came from a woman between 18 and 29 years old in good health.

The chain links TRBV7-9 to TRBJ1-1; no clear D. Germline loops: CDR1 SEHNR, CDR2 FQNEAQ (reference sequence). V was shortened by 1 base and J by 4 bases, with 16 bases between the two germline ends. The CDR3 has 16 residues. The CDR3 sequence: CASSLEGRSPLTEAFF. CDR3 bases: TGTGCCAGCAGCTTAGAGGGTCGATCCCCGCTCACTGAAGCTTTCTTT.

A word on this clonotype: The junction and the germline gene differ at one end; a read error may be behind it. The V call is TRBV6-6, the J call TRBJ2-7, with 9 bases lining up with TRBD1. Germline-derived CDR1 and CDR2 are MNHNY and SVGAGI (reference sequence). The CDR3 covers 12 residues. CDR3 sequence: CASGTGSSEQYF. The CDR3 nucleotides are TGTGCCAGCGGGACAGGGTCCTCCGAGCAGTACTTC.

Ten or more counts support this clonotype. This CDR3 is CASSLILAGVSDTQYF. CDR3 coding DNA: TGTGCCAGCAGCTTAATCCTAGCGGGGGTGTCAGATACGCAGTATTTT. The rearrangement uses TRBV11-2 and TRBJ2-3; 10 nucleotides line up with TRBD2. Germline V gives CDR1 SGHAT, CDR2 FQNNGV. Trimming removed 2 bases from V and 4 bases from J; junction bases left unmatched: 6. CDR3 length: 16 residues.

This clonotype showed up just a few times. The J gene is TRBJ2-7, the V gene TRBV15; maybe TRBD2 (5 bases). This CDR3 is built from 15 residues. V was shortened by 1 base and J by 3 bases, with 13 bases between the two germline ends. The V gene's germline CDR1 is LNHNV and CDR2 YYDKDF (reference sequence). The CDR3 loop is CATSRGTGIGYEQYF. CDR3 nucleotide sequence: TGTGCCACCAGCAGAGGAACGGGAATCGGCTACGAGCAGTACTTC.

This clonotype was observed at least ten times. This chain links TRBV10-3 with TRBJ2-1; D is ambiguous. V was trimmed by 4 bases and J by 10 bases, leaving 11 bases between them. The CDR3 is made up of 12 amino acids. Germline CDR1 ENHRY, CDR2 SYGVKD. CDR3 nucleotides: TGTGCCATCAGTGCCAACATCGTGGAGCAGTTCTTC. This codes for CAISANIVEQFF.

This clonotype has just a few counts. The V call is TRBV5-1, the J call TRBJ2-3; D is undetermined. The V end lost 0 bases, the J end lost 5 bases, and 4 bases lay between the germline ends. The CDR3 spans 12 residues. Germline V gene lookup returns CDR1 SGHRS and CDR2 YFSETQ. DNA of the CDR3: TGCGCCAGCAGCTTGGCCGAAGATACGCAGTATTTT. Its translation: CASSLAEDTQYF.

The V gene is TRBV7-2, the J gene TRBJ2-1; D perhaps matches TRBD1 (5 bases). Germline V gene lookup returns CDR1 SGHTA and CDR2 FQGNSA. Trimming removed 5 bases from V and 6 bases from J, with 11 bases in between. The CDR3 is 13 amino acids. CDR3 bases: TGTGCCAGCAGCCGTCTAGGGGCCAATGAGCAGTTCTTC. This sequence encodes CASSRLGANEQFF.

The chain recombines TRBV12-5 with TRBJ2-1, with D possibly TRBD2 on 5 matching bases. The V gene's germline CDR1 is LGHNT and CDR2 FRNRAP. V was shortened by 2 bases and J by 9 bases, with 17 bases between the two germline ends. This CDR3 has 15 amino acids. As DNA, the CDR3 is TGTGCTAGTGGTTTGTTGGGTGCTAGCTTGGGTGAGCAGTTCTTC. Translated: CASGLLGASLGEQFF.